This TCR beta chain appears in the sequencing data of a study of cytomegalovirus exposure and HLA in healthy donors. With V trimmed by 4 bases and J by 10 bases, 8 bases remained unmatched. This CDR3 comprises 15 residues. From germline, CDR1 is MNHEY and CDR2 SVGAGI. PCR employed 60 Vbeta and 13 Jbeta primers. Profiled with immunoSEQ multiplex PCR; TCRdb holds only in-frame clones, not every one. Of 98,000 or so clones listed, under 80% were seen once; the top ten hold 1.5% to 2%. Sequenced material: PBMCs. The gene calls are TRBV6-5 and TRBJ2-1; 12 nucleotides match TRBD2. The TCR sequence derives from a man aged 40-49 years in good health and CMV-seronegative. CDR3 in DNA: TGTGCCAGCAGTTCCCTAGCGGGGGGGCGAGGGGAGCAGTTCTTC. The encoded protein is CASSSLAGGRGEQFF.